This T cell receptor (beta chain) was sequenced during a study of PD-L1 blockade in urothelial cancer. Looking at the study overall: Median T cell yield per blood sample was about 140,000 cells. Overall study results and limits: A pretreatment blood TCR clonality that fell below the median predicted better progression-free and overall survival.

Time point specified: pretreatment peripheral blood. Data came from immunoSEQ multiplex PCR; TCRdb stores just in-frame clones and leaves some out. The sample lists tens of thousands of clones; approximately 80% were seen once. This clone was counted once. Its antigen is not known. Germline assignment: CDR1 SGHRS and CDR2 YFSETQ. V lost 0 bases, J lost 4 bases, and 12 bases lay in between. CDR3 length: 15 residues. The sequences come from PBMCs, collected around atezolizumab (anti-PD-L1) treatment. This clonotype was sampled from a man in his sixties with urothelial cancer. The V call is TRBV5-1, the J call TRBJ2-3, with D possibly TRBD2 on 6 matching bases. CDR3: CASSLGLGSPDTQYF. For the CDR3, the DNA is TGCGCCAGCAGCTTGGGACTAGGCAGTCCAGATACGCAGTATTTT.